This T cell receptor (beta chain) derives from a study of cytomegalovirus exposure and HLA in healthy donors. Study-wide findings and caveats: Several top significant clusters appeared, in a later analysis, to be linked to common viral pathogens. Accurate prediction of HLA-A and HLA-B alleles (for most subjects) was reportedly achieved from TCR beta sequences.

Per the germline V gene, CDR1 is SGHDN and CDR2 is FVKESK. This CDR3 spans 13 amino acids. Trimming removed 1 base from V and 2 bases from J, with 6 bases in between. At the time of sampling, donors were nominally healthy, though unrecorded immune exposures were likely. With 60 Vbeta and 13 Jbeta primers, the PCR was carried out. Assay used: immunoSEQ multiplex PCR; TCRdb lists only in-frame clones, some missing. The sample's table shows about 200,000 clones. Concerning this clone itself: Its antigen is undetermined.

The sample was PBMCs. This receptor was obtained from a boy under 18 in good health and CMV-seronegative. The genes are TRBV14 and TRBJ2-7, with TRBD1 as a possible D gene (6 bases). CDR3 DNA sequence: TGTGCCAGCAGCCAAGGGGGGCCCTACGAGCAGTACTTC. It translates to CASSQGGPYEQYF. The full variable domain, in which reference TRBV14 and TRBJ2-7 provide the parts outside the CDR3, is EAGVTQFPSHSVIEKGQTVTLRCDPISGHDNLYWYRRVMGKEIKFLLHFVKESKQDESGMPNNRFLAERTGGTYSTLKVQPAELEDSGVYFCASSQGGPYEQYFGPGTRLTVT.